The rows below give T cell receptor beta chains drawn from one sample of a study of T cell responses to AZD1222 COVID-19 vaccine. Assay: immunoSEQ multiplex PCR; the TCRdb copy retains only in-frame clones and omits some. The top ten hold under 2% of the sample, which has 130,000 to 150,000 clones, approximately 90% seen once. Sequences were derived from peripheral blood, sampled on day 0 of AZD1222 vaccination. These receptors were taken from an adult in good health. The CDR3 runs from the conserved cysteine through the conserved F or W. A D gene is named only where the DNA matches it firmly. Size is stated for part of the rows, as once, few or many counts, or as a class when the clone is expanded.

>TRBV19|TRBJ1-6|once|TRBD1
CASSILPGQYSPLHF
TGTGCCAGTAGTATTCTACCGGGACAGTATTCACCCCTCCACTTT
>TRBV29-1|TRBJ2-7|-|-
CSVAPRGWVYEQYF
TGCAGCGTAGCTCCGAGGGGGTGGGTGTACGAGCAGTACTTC
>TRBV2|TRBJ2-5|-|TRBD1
CASSQTTGGETQYF
TGTGCCAGCAGTCAGACTACAGGGGGGGAGACCCAGTACTTC
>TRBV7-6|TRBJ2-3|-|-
CASAEGSGRVDTQYF
TGTGCCAGCGCAGAGGGGTCAGGAAGAGTCGATACGCAGTATTTT
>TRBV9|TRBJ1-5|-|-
CASSVEGRRSNQPQHF
TGTGCCAGCAGCGTAGAAGGCAGAAGAAGCAATCAGCCCCAGCATTTT
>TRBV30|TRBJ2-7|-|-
CAWAPPGPRGSYEQYF
TGTGCCTGGGCCCCTCCGGGACCTCGAGGGTCCTACGAGCAGTACTTC
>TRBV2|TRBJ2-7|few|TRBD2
CASEGPGGEQYF
TGTGCCAGCGAAGGGCCCGGGGGGGAGCAGTACTTC
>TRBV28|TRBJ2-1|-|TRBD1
CASTRDRTYNEQFF
TGTGCCAGCACTCGGGACAGAACATACAATGAGCAGTTCTTC
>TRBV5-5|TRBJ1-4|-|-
CASSKIATNEKLFF
TGTGCCAGCAGTAAGATTGCAACTAATGAAAAACTGTTTTTT
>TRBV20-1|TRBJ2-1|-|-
CSARVREQFF
TGCAGTGCTAGAGTAAGGGAGCAGTTCTTC
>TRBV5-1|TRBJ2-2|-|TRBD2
CASRGLAGANTGELFF
TGCGCCAGCAGGGGACTAGCGGGAGCTAACACCGGGGAGCTGTTTTTT
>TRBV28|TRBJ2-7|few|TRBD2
CASSSRQGKGLAPYEQYF
TGTGCCAGCAGCTCCCGACAGGGGAAGGGACTAGCGCCCTACGAGCAGTACTTC
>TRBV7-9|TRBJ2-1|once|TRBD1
CASSLAGQGARNEQFF
TGTGCCAGCAGCTTAGCTGGACAGGGGGCGCGGAATGAGCAGTTCTTC
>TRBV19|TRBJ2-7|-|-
CASSIHGQYSSYEQYF
TGTGCCAGTAGTATTCACGGACAGTATAGCTCCTACGAGCAGTACTTC
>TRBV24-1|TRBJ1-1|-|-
CATSDQPENTEAFF
TGTGCCACCAGTGACCAACCAGAGAACACTGAAGCTTTCTTT
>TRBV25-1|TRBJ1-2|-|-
CASAPTMYDPGEDYGYTF
TGTGCCAGCGCACCTACTATGTACGATCCGGGCGAGGACTATGGCTACACCTTC
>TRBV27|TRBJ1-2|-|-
CASSFSNNYGYTF
TGTGCCAGCAGTTTCTCAAACAACTATGGCTACACCTTC
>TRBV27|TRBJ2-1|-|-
CASSLLVGDEQFF
TGTGCCAGCAGTTTACTTGTTGGGGATGAGCAGTTCTTC
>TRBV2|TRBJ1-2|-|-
CASLRGGNYGYTF
TGTGCCAGCCTTCGGGGGGGGAACTATGGCTACACCTTC
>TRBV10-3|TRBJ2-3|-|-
CAISAGGPDTQYF
TGTGCCATCAGTGCCGGGGGCCCAGATACGCAGTATTTT
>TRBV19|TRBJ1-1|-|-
CASSTPGNTEAFF
TGTGCCAGTAGTACCCCAGGGAACACTGAAGCTTTCTTT
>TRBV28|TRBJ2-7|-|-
CASSLSGVPYEQYF
TGTGCCAGCAGTTTATCAGGTGTCCCCTACGAGCAGTACTTC
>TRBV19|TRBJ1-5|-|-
CASSINRQGLGSNQPQHF
TGTGCCAGTAGTATTAATCGGCAGGGCTTGGGGAGCAATCAGCCCCAGCATTTT
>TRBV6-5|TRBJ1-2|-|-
CASQVSFYGYTF
TGTGCCAGCCAGGTTTCTTTCTATGGCTACACCTTC
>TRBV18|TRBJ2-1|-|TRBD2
CASSPPGGRAVTNNEQFF
TGTGCCAGCTCACCACCGGGCGGGAGGGCCGTCACAAACAATGAGCAGTTCTTC
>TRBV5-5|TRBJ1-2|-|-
CASSWIPIKNYGYTF
TGTGCCAGCAGCTGGATACCGATTAAAAACTATGGCTACACCTTC
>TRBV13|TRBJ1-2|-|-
CASSLSRDGYTF
TGTGCCAGCAGCTTAAGCAGGGATGGCTACACCTTC
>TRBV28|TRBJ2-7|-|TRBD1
CASSPRQGIYEQYF
TGTGCCAGCAGTCCCCGACAGGGAATCTACGAGCAGTACTTC
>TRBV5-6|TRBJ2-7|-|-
CASSTGLRGQYF
TGTGCCAGCAGCACGGGACTCCGTGGGCAGTACTTC
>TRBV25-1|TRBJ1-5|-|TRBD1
CASREQGINQPQHF
TGTGCCAGCAGGGAACAGGGGATCAATCAGCCCCAGCATTTT
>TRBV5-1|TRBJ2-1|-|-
CASSSPGPLGNEQFF
TGCGCCAGCAGCTCTCCGGGACCCTTGGGAAATGAGCAGTTCTTC
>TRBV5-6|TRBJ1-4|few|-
CASSLPNEKLFF
TGTGCCAGCAGCTTGCCGAATGAAAAACTGTTTTTT
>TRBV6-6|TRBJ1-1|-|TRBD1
CASSRGTGWNTEAFF
TGTGCCAGCAGCCGTGGGACAGGTTGGAACACTGAAGCTTTCTTT
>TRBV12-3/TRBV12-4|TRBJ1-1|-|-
CALGWSAEAFF
TGTGCGCTAGGTTGGAGCGCTGAAGCTTTCTTT
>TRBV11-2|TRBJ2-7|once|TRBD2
CASSSSTGTSVYEQYF
TGTGCCAGCAGCTCGTCAACCGGGACTAGCGTCTACGAGCAGTACTTC
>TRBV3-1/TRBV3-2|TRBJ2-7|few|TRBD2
CASSQGRAYEQYF
TGTGCCAGCAGCCAGGGGAGGGCCTACGAGCAGTACTTC